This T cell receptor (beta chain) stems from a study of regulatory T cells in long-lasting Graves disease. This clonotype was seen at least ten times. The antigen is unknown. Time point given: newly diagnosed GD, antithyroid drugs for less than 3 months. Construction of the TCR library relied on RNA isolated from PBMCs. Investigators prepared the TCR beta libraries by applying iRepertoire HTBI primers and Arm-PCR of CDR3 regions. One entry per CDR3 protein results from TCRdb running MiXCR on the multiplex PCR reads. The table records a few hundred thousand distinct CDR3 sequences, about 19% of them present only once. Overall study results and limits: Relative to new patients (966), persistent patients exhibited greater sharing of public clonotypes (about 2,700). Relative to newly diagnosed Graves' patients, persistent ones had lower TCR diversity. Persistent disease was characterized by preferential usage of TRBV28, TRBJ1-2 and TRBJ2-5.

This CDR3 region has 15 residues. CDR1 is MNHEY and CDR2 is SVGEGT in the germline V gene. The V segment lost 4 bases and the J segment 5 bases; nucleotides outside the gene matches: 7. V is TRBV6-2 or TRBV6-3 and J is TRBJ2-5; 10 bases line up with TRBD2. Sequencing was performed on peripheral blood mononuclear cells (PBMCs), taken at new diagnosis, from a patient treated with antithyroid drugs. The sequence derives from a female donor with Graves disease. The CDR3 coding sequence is TGTGCCAGCAGTTCGGAGCGGGAGGGTTGGGAGACCCAGTACTTC. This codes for CASSSEREGWETQYF.